A single sample is the source of the 24 T cell receptor beta chains below, sequenced in a study of blood T cell repertoires in COVID-19. Only in-frame clones appear in the TCRdb table, and some are missing; sequencing was by immunoSEQ multiplex PCR. This sample has some 130,000 clones; about nine tenths occur once, and the top ten carry 3.7%. Sequenced material: peripheral blood. The receptor set was obtained from a man aged 50 to 60 with active COVID-19.

The chain recombines TRBV5-8 with TRBJ2-1; D is perhaps TRBD2 (5 bases). CDR1 is SGHTS and CDR2 is YDEGEE in the germline V gene. V gave up 4 bases and J gave up 2 bases, with 16 bases separating them. The CDR3 has 16 amino acids. CDR3 nucleotides: TGTGCCAGCAGCCTGGGTGAAGCGGCCCCCTACAATGAGCAGTTCTTC. Translating gives CASSLGEAAPYNEQFF.

CDR3: CASSLNWGPYNEQFF. Here the CDR3 DNA reads TGTGCCAGCAGCTTAAACTGGGGGCCCTACAATGAGCAGTTCTTC. V usage is TRBV7-3 and J usage is TRBJ2-1, with a possible D match to TRBD1 (6 bases). This CDR3 region has 15 residues. Germline CDR1 SGHTA, CDR2 FQGTGA. V was pared by 1 base and J by 2 bases, with 9 bases between.

The J gene is TRBJ2-7, the V gene TRBV24-1; D is possibly TRBD2 (5 bases). V lost 4 bases to trimming and J lost 3 bases, with 21 bases between them. CDR1 KGHDR and CDR2 SFDVKD come from the germline V gene. CDR3 size: 17 residues. The chain's CDR3 is CATSEPRGVGFYYEQYV. As DNA, the CDR3 is TGTGCCACCAGTGAGCCCCGGGGAGTCGGGTTCTACTACGAGCAGTACGTC.

The V gene is TRBV19, the J gene TRBJ1-2; 10 bases map to TRBD1. Germline lookup yields CDR1 LNHDA and CDR2 SQIVND (reference sequence). The CDR3 spans 15 residues. The junction had 5 bases not matched to a gene; V was cut back by 4 bases and J by 3 bases. The CDR3, as DNA: TGTGCCAGTAGTACTCTGACAGGGGGCGACTATGGCTACACCTTC. It codes for CASSTLTGGDYGYTF.

The genes are TRBV28 and TRBJ2-3; D is unresolved. Trimming took off 5 bases at V and 0 bases at J, with 12 bases between the two ends. Germline V gives CDR1 MDHEN, CDR2 SYDVKM. There are 15 residues in the CDR3. The CDR3 DNA sequence: TGTGCCAGCAGTCTTACAGCACCTAGCACAGATACGCAGTATTTT. Its protein product is CASSLTAPSTDTQYF.

The chain couples TRBV6-5 to TRBJ1-5, with D maybe TRBD1 (5 bases). Germline V gene lookup returns CDR1 MNHEY and CDR2 SVGAGI. This CDR3 has 13 amino acids. V shed 4 bases and J shed 9 bases, with 13 bases lying between them. CDR3 residues: CASSSQGFGPQHF. CDR3 coding DNA: TGTGCCAGCAGTTCTCAGGGATTCGGGCCCCAGCATTTT.

The CDR3 here is CASSVEGLRSSQYF. The CDR3 nucleotides are TGTGCCAGCAGCGTAGAAGGACTTCGATCTTCGCAGTATTTT. The chain couples TRBV9 to TRBJ2-3, with a tentative D call TRBD2 (5 bases). CDR1 and CDR2 (germline): SGDLS, YYNGEE. V lost 0 bases, J lost 10 bases, and 15 bases lay in between. The CDR3 has 14 residues.

V and J are TRBV6-5 and TRBJ1-1; D is unclear. Trimming removed 4 bases from V and 1 base from J, with 4 bases in between. This CDR3 has 12 residues. Germline V gene data show CDR1 as MNHEY and CDR2 as SVGAGI. This CDR3 is CASSSGNTEAFF. The CDR3 coding sequence is TGTGCCAGCAGTTCAGGGAACACTGAAGCTTTCTTT.

This chain links TRBV11-3 with TRBJ2-1, with TRBD1 matching over 9 bases. J lost 8 bases, V lost 6 bases, and 2 bases had no gene match. This CDR3 has 12 residues. Germline CDR1 is SGHNT and CDR2 is YENEEA. CDR3 in DNA: TGTGCCAGCAGTGGACAGGGGTATGAGCAGTTCTTC. It is translated as CASSGQGYEQFF.

In DNA form, the CDR3 reads TGTGCCAGCAAGGGGTCTGGAAACACCATATATTTT. Residues: CASKGSGNTIYF. This chain connects TRBV7-2 to TRBJ1-3, with D tentatively TRBD1 (5 bases). In germline, CDR1 is SGHTA, CDR2 FQGNSA. The CDR3 length is 12 residues. Trimming left V 7 bases short and J 1 base short, with 5 bases between.

The chain employs TRBV6-6 and TRBJ2-2, with TRBD2 matching over 10 bases. CDR1 MNHNY and CDR2 SVGAGI come from the germline V gene (reference sequence). The CDR3 sequence is 14 residues long. J lost 5 bases, V lost 8 bases, and 5 bases had no gene match. The chain's CDR3 is CASQAGGRTGELFF. The CDR3 DNA reads as TGTGCCAGCCAAGCGGGAGGGCGGACCGGGGAGCTGTTTTTT.

V is TRBV4-1 and J is TRBJ1-5; TRBD1 aligns across 8 bases. Germline CDR1 is MGHRA and CDR2 is YSYEKL. V dropped 1 base and J dropped 7; count of bases not matched to a gene: 9. The CDR3 is 16 amino acids. In DNA form, the CDR3 reads TGCGCCAGCAGCCAAGCTGCCCAGGGGGCAGGCCAGCCCCAGCATTTT. Translation gives CASSQAAQGAGQPQHF.

The rearrangement links TRBV7-2 to TRBJ2-2; D remains ambiguous. Trimming removed 1 base from V and 1 base from J, with 10 bases in between. The CDR3 extends over 16 amino acids. Germline CDR1 and CDR2: SGHTA and FQGNSA. The DNA of the CDR3 is TGTGCCAGCAGCTTAGATCTAGGCAGGAACACCGGGGAGCTGTTTTTT. Translation: CASSLDLGRNTGELFF. The full variable domain, its missing parts supplied by reference TRBV7-2 and TRBJ2-2, is GAGVSQSPSNKVTEKGKDVELRCDPISGHTALYWYRQSLGQGLEFLIYFQGNSAPDKSGLPSDRFSAERTGGSVSTLTIQRTQQEDSAVYLCASSLDLGRNTGELFFGEGSRLTVL.

The table lists this clone with a count of one. This chain joins TRBV3-1 (or the pseudogene TRBV3-2) and TRBJ1-6; 11 bases map to TRBD1. Germline V gene lookup returns CDR1 LGHDT and CDR2 YNNKEL (reference sequence). Losses at the gene ends were 1 base for V and 8 bases for J; bases not matched to a gene: 1. The CDR3 is 15 residues long. The CDR3 DNA is TGTGCCAGCAGCCAAGGGGACAGGGGGTATTCACCCCTCCACTTT. Protein sequence: CASSQGDRGYSPLHF.

The chain uses TRBV27 and TRBJ2-7, with 7 bases that match TRBD1. Germline values: CDR1 MNHEY, CDR2 SMNVEV (reference sequence). The V segment lost 6 bases and the J segment 0 bases; nucleotides outside the gene matches: 11. The CDR3 is 16 amino acids. The CDR3 DNA follows: TGTGCCAGCAGACCATTAGAGGCAGGGGGCTCCTACGAGCAGTACGTC. Its translation: CASRPLEAGGSYEQYV.

The chain recombines TRBV28 with TRBJ2-1; D possibly corresponds to TRBD2 (6 bases). The CDR3 runs 15 residues. Between the trimmed V and J ends, which lost 6 bases and 6 bases, there was a span of 18 bases. Per germline, CDR1 MDHEN and CDR2 SYDVKM. The CDR3 protein is CASRPTSLPSNEQFF. The DNA of the CDR3 is TGTGCCAGCAGGCCCACTAGCCTGCCTTCCAATGAGCAGTTCTTC.

The chain carries TRBV5-5 and TRBJ2-3, with a possible D match to TRBD1 (6 bases). The CDR3 spans 14 residues. From germline, CDR1 is SGHKS and CDR2 YYEKEE (reference sequence). V was pared by 0 bases and J by 9 bases, with 14 bases between. CDR3 sequence reads: CASSLEQGLSTQYF. For the CDR3, the DNA is TGTGCCAGCAGCTTGGAACAGGGTCTCTCCACGCAGTATTTT.

The chain joins TRBV3-1 (or the pseudogene TRBV3-2) to TRBJ2-3; the match to TRBD1 covers 7 bases. The ends lost 5 bases at V and 1 base at J; junction bases unmatched: 6. The CDR3 has 15 residues. Germline V gene lookup returns CDR1 LGHDT and CDR2 YNNKEL (reference sequence). CDR3 protein: CASSTRDRRTDTQYF. The CDR3 coding sequence is TGTGCCAGCAGCACCCGGGACAGACGCACAGATACGCAGTATTTT.

The chain carries TRBV5-1 and TRBJ1-2, with 7 bases matching TRBD1. The germline V gene encodes CDR1 SGHRS and CDR2 YFSETQ. The CDR3 totals 13 residues. Unmatched junction bases numbered 5, after V lost 1 base and J lost 8 bases. The CDR3 coding sequence is TGCGCCAGCAGCTTGACGGGACAGTTGGGCTACACCTTC. It translates to CASSLTGQLGYTF.

This chain uses TRBV19 with TRBJ1-1, with 9 bases identical to TRBD1. The V gene's germline CDR1 is LNHDA and CDR2 SQIVND (reference sequence). The V segment lost 6 bases and the J segment 6 bases; nucleotides outside the gene matches: 11. This CDR3 has 15 amino acids. CDR3 DNA sequence: TGTGCCAGTAGCCTACAAGGGACAGGGACGCCTGAAGCTTTCTTT. It specifies CASSLQGTGTPEAFF.

The V gene is TRBV27, the J gene TRBJ2-1, with 10 nucleotides matching TRBD1. The CDR3 loop spans 15 amino acids. Per the germline V gene, CDR1 is MNHEY and CDR2 is SMNVEV (reference sequence). J lost 2 bases, V lost 5 bases, and 3 bases had no gene match. The CDR3 DNA reads as TGTGCCAGCAGTAGACAGGGGGCAGCCTACAATGAGCAGTTCTTC. This translates into CASSRQGAAYNEQFF.

This rearrangement joins TRBV10-3 to TRBJ2-5; D possibly corresponds to TRBD1 (6 bases). Germline assignment: CDR1 ENHRY and CDR2 SYGVKD. This CDR3 is built from 15 residues. V was pared by 3 bases and J by 2 bases, with 13 bases between. CDR3 DNA sequence: TGTGCCATCAGTGAATGGACAGTAGGACAAGAGACCCAGTACTTC. Translation: CAISEWTVGQETQYF.

J is TRBJ1-4 and V is TRBV4-2, with D possibly being TRBD1 (6 bases). Germline CDR1 is LGHNA and CDR2 is YNFKEQ. V was pared by 1 base and J by 7 bases, with 22 bases between. CDR3 size: 18 residues. CDR3 region: CASSQVRPLTGLGEKLFF. The CDR3 coding sequence is TGTGCCAGCAGCCAAGTTAGGCCCCTGACAGGATTAGGTGAAAAACTGTTTTTT.

This clone has just a few counts. The rearrangement links TRBV7-2 to TRBJ1-2; 7 nucleotides line up with TRBD1. This CDR3 has 16 amino acids. After removal of 0 bases from V and 6 bases from J, the junction contained 10 bases not matched to a gene. Germline loops: CDR1 SGHTA, CDR2 FQGNSA. CDR3 DNA sequence: TGTGCCAGCAGCTTAGCGTTGGGACAGCGATTAGATGGCTACACCTTC. It is translated as CASSLALGQRLDGYTF.